This record concerns one T cell receptor beta chain sequence. This sample was included in a study of blood T cell repertoires in COVID-19. Study background: There were acute and convalescent COVID-19 samples, and they came from the United States, Italy and Spain. Sources were T cells, B-cell-depleted T cells, or PBMCs; the material itself was cDNA or gDNA.

Original methodology: Reference gene primers were amplified, and this amplification served to estimate nucleated cell counts. The table came from immunoSEQ multiplex PCR; TCRdb's copy has only in-frame clones and leaves some out. Clone size and V and J calls were adopted from that table, with D and trimming inferred from the DNA. The table lists around 99,000 clones, 80% to 95% of them singletons, with 1% to 1.5% in the top ten. Sequenced material: peripheral blood. The receptor was isolated from a woman aged 25 to 39 with acute or convalescent COVID-19.

CDR3 in amino acids: CASSLESTGAGVTDTQYF. The CDR3 DNA sequence: TGTGCCAGCAGTTTAGAGAGTACCGGGGCGGGAGTCACAGATACGCAGTATTTT. The chain joins TRBV28 to TRBJ2-3, with TRBD2 identical over 7 bases. This CDR3 has 18 residues. From germline, CDR1 is MDHEN and CDR2 SYDVKM. V lost 2 bases, J lost 2 bases, and 13 bases stayed unmatched.